A selection of T cell receptor beta chains follows, all from one sample in a study of human T cells and chemical hapten exposure. Using its own MiXCR run on the RACE reads, TCRdb lists one record per CDR3 protein. The table shows about 190,000 distinct CDR3 sequences, with around 23% occurring only once. This material consisted of whole blood, taken in connection with sensitization to the hapten diphenylcyclopropenone (DPC). The receptors originated from a woman between 35 and 50 years old with alopecia areata. Some clones in this sample may be carry-over from other donors' samples. The CDR3 runs from the conserved cysteine through the conserved F or W. Fields, in order: V gene, J gene, CDR3 protein.

>TRBV6-5|TRBJ1-6
CASSFSPGQTSPLHF
>TRBV7-2|TRBJ2-5
CASSTDWRAAQYF
>TRBV6-5|TRBJ1-1
CASSFRMNTEAFF
>TRBV20-1|TRBJ1-1
CSATDYSSGMNTEAFF
>TRBV5-1|TRBJ2-5
CASSRNAWQTQYF
>TRBV4-3|TRBJ2-2
CASSHAYSGELFF
>TRBV6-5|TRBJ2-7
CASSYSVGSYEQYF
>TRBV6-2/TRBV6-3|TRBJ2-7
CASSYSGPAYEQYF
>TRBV6-5|TRBJ1-2
CASSLSGSMGYTF
>TRBV24-1|TRBJ2-3
CATSDFGDTDTQYF
>TRBV4-3|TRBJ2-5
CASSQSGYQETQYF
>TRBV4-3|TRBJ1-6
CASSQRVQSSYNSPLHF
>TRBV3-1|TRBJ2-7
CASSSLFYEQYF
>TRBV7-2|TRBJ2-1
CASSPSGFNEQFF
>TRBV25-1|TRBJ2-1
CASSDHGGVSYNEQFF
>TRBV7-9|TRBJ2-3
CASIQPGRRDTQYF
>TRBV4-2|TRBJ2-3
CASSYGLPSTDTQYF
>TRBV4-3|TRBJ1-1
CASSPGPTGREAFF
>TRBV20-1|TRBJ2-3
CSARRDTTDTQYF
>TRBV11-2|TRBJ2-2
CASSLRLAGVNTGELFF
>TRBV5-5|TRBJ2-7
CASSLDPGNTYEQYF
>TRBV28|TRBJ2-2
CASSFPGANTGELFF
>TRBV6-5|TRBJ2-5
CASRSPQLQETQYF
>TRBV27|TRBJ1-2
CASSPTRGQRYGYTF
>TRBV27|TRBJ1-1
CASSWEGNTEAFF
>TRBV6-5|TRBJ1-4
CASSYSPGADEKLFF
>TRBV7-3|TRBJ1-1
CASSPTLYTEAFF
>TRBV28|TRBJ2-7
CASSLYGRGSYEQYF
>TRBV7-2|TRBJ1-5
CASSIGPNQPQHF
>TRBV20-1|TRBJ2-3
CSAMAGTDTQYF
>TRBV28|TRBJ2-7
CASSINRDRVYEQYF
>TRBV30|TRBJ2-2
CAHGRAGELFF
>TRBV28|TRBJ2-3
CASSAGQGVADTQYF
>TRBV28|TRBJ2-1
CASTDPRHRSNEQFF
>TRBV4-3|TRBJ1-4
CASSLLGGYNEKLFF